One and the same sample provided the 32 T cell receptor beta chains below, sequenced in a study of CD8 T cells in ankylosing spondylitis (dated by TCRdb to 2017 to 2019). The library relied on 5' RACE. The instrument given in TCRdb is Illumina HiSeq 2500. The public sequencing data were trimmed at Q25 with fastp and processed into clonotypes with MiXCR by TCRdb, which kept only in-frame beta chains. A single entry per CDR3 protein holds the most common genes and DNA from its merged rows. This sample is represented by 200,000 to 300,000 distinct CDR3 sequences; about 10% of them were singletons. The ten largest clones add up to 2.6% of the sample. The sequenced sample was blood, either unsorted or a sorted T cell fraction (not recorded which). The receptors here all came from a male donor with ankylosing spondylitis or in good health (not recorded which).

This clonotype has at least ten counts. The genes are TRBV4-1 and TRBJ1-2; D may be TRBD1 (5 bases). Trimming cost V 0 bases and J 1 base, with 9 bases left between them. The V gene's germline CDR1 is MGHRA and CDR2 YSYEKL. The length of the CDR3 is 15 residues. CDR3 coding DNA: TGCGCCAGCAGCCAAGACGGACAAATTAACTATGGCTACACCTTC. Its translation: CASSQDGQINYGYTF.

This clonotype was seen repeatedly, ten times or more. The genes are TRBV5-1 and TRBJ2-5; D gene unclear. Trimming took off 0 bases at V and 5 bases at J, with 14 bases between the two ends. The CDR3 is 15 amino acids. CDR1 SGHRS and CDR2 YFSETQ come from the germline V gene. CDR3: CASSLATDGRETQYF. CDR3 sequence (DNA): TGCGCCAGCAGCTTGGCTACAGACGGTAGGGAGACCCAGTACTTC.

The table lists this clonotype with many counts. The chain joins TRBV3-1 to TRBJ2-5; 8 positions agree with TRBD2. Looked up from germline, CDR1 is LGHDT and CDR2 is YNNKEL (reference sequence). V gave up 1 base and J gave up 5 bases; unmatched junction bases: 18. The CDR3 spans 19 residues. CDR3 loop: CASSQVILRERELGETQYF. DNA for the CDR3: TGTGCCAGCAGCCAAGTAATTCTAAGGGAGCGGGAGTTGGGGGAGACCCAGTACTTC.

This clonotype has more than one count but fewer than ten. V and J are TRBV6-1 and TRBJ2-6, with D possibly being TRBD1 (6 bases). Trimming stripped 0 bases from V and 0 bases from J, with 6 bases between. The CDR3 consists of 16 residues. Germline V gene data show CDR1 as MNHNS and CDR2 as SASEGT. The CDR3 nucleotides are TGTGCCAGCAGTGAAGCGGGACACTCTGGGGCCAACGTCCTGACTTTC. It translates to CASSEAGHSGANVLTF.

This clonotype was seen many times. This rearrangement joins TRBV20-1 to TRBJ2-5, with 10 bases matching TRBD2. Trimming removed 6 bases from V and 2 bases from J; junction bases left unmatched: 9. The CDR3 contains 15 residues. From germline, CDR1 is DFQATT and CDR2 SNEGSKA (reference sequence). The CDR3 DNA sequence: TGCAGTGCGGGGGCTAGCGGGGGTTATCAAGAGACCCAGTACTTC. Residues: CSAGASGGYQETQYF.

There are many counts of this clonotype. The CDR3 sequence is CATSRADPQDTQYF. DNA of the CDR3: TGTGCCACCAGCAGAGCGGACCCACAGGATACGCAGTATTTT. V usage is TRBV15 and J usage is TRBJ2-3; D remains unclear. This CDR3 contains 14 residues. CDR1 LNHNV and CDR2 YYDKDF come from the germline V gene (reference sequence). V was trimmed by 1 base and J by 6 bases, leaving 11 bases between them.

This clonotype was observed many times. The V gene is TRBV15, the J gene TRBJ2-4; 8 bases map to TRBD1. The ends lost 9 bases at V and 6 bases at J; junction bases unmatched: 10. Germline V gives CDR1 LNHNV, CDR2 YYDKDF (reference sequence). This CDR3 comprises 14 residues. CDR3 nucleotides: TGTGCCACTAGTACCAGGACAGGGAGAAACATTCAGTACTTC. This sequence encodes CATSTRTGRNIQYF.

In its sample, this clonotype was seen many times. V is TRBV7-2 and J is TRBJ1-3; D perhaps matches TRBD1 (5 bases). Germline V gene data show CDR1 as SGHTA and CDR2 as FQGNSA. The CDR3 is made up of 15 amino acids. Trimming left V 1 base short and J 4 bases short, with 11 bases between. CDR3 sequence (DNA): TGTGCCAGCAGCTTAGTTTCAGGGTCCGGAAACACCATATATTTT. It yields the protein CASSLVSGSGNTIYF.

This clonotype was counted ten times or more. This chain links TRBV12-3 or TRBV12-4 with TRBJ1-2; D might be TRBD1 (5 bases). This CDR3 has 14 amino acids. V was pared by 3 bases and J by 7 bases, with 15 bases between. This CDR3 is CASSFHQGFSGYTF. The CDR3 nucleotides are TGTGCCAGCAGTTTCCATCAGGGCTTCAGTGGCTACACCTTC.

This sequence joins TRBV7-6 and TRBJ2-1, with a possible D match to TRBD2 (6 bases). Germline lookup yields CDR1 SGHVS and CDR2 FNYEAQ. Trimming took off 5 bases at V and 10 bases at J, with 12 bases between the two ends. The CDR3 is made up of 12 amino acids. CDR3 in DNA: TGTGCCAGCAGCCCGGGAGCTTGGGAGCAGTTCTTC. This translates into CASSPGAWEQFF.

This clonotype was seen more than once but under ten times. This chain joins TRBV7-6 and TRBJ2-1; TRBD2 might be the D (5 bases). The V end was cut by 6 bases, the J end by 6 bases, with 18 bases between. There are 15 residues in the CDR3. Germline CDR1 and CDR2: SGHVS and FNYEAQ. Here the CDR3 DNA reads TGTGCCAGCAGTCCCCTGGTGAGCGGCGGCAATGAGCAGTTCTTC. Translating gives CASSPLVSGGNEQFF.

In this sample, this clonotype turned up a few times. A much more abundant neighbour one base away suggests this may be a read error. The chain recombines TRBV20-1 with TRBJ2-7, with TRBD2 as a possible D gene (6 bases). This CDR3 contains 18 residues. Germline V gene data show CDR1 as DFQATT and CDR2 as SNEGSKA (reference sequence). Trimming cost V 5 bases and J 3 bases, with 29 bases left between them. The CDR3, as DNA: TGCAGTGCTCCCCCATCGGGACTCGACTTCACTGAACTCTACGAGCAGTACTTC. Translated: CSAPPSGLDFTELYEQYF.

This clonotype was recorded many times. The rearrangement uses TRBV10-3 and TRBJ2-1, with TRBD2 identical over 10 bases. Germline V gene data show CDR1 as ENHRY and CDR2 as SYGVKD. The CDR3 is made up of 15 amino acids. After removal of 10 bases from V and 6 bases from J, the junction contained 12 bases not matched to a gene. The CDR3 protein is CATMLKREGLNEQFF. DNA of the CDR3: TGTGCCACCATGCTGAAGCGGGAGGGCCTCAATGAGCAGTTCTTC.

Here the CDR3 reads CSAADVGRSPNTGELFF. CDR3 DNA sequence: TGCAGCGCTGCCGACGTGGGACGGTCCCCGAACACCGGGGAGCTGTTTTTT. V gene TRBV29-1 combines with J gene TRBJ2-2; possibly TRBD1 or TRBD2 for D (5 bases each). Trimming stripped 7 bases from V and 0 bases from J, with 21 bases between. The CDR3 loop spans 17 amino acids. CDR1 is SQVTM and CDR2 is ANQGSEA in the germline V gene.

This clonotype was detected ten times or more. V is TRBV3-1 and J is TRBJ1-1, with unresolved D. Trimming stripped 4 bases from V and 5 bases from J, with 14 bases between. The germline V gene encodes CDR1 LGHDT and CDR2 YNNKEL (reference sequence). The CDR3 runs 14 residues. The CDR3: CASSPRPGRTEAFF. CDR3 in DNA: TGTGCCAGCAGCCCACGGCCGGGGAGGACTGAAGCTTTCTTT.

This chain connects TRBV5-1 to TRBJ1-1; a weak D match, TRBD1 (5 bases). V dropped 3 bases and J dropped 1 base, with 10 bases sitting between them. The CDR3 is 14 amino acids. Germline V gene sequence: CDR1 SGHRS, CDR2 YFSETQ. The CDR3 DNA reads as TGCGCCAGCAGCTCACTCGACAGGAACACTGAAGCTTTCTTT. Translated: CASSSLDRNTEAFF.

The table lists this clonotype with many counts. This chain joins TRBV7-7 and TRBJ2-3; D is possibly TRBD1 or TRBD2 (5 bases each). Germline V gives CDR1 SSHAT, CDR2 FNYEAQ (reference sequence). Trimming pared 3 bases from V and 4 bases from J, leaving 8 bases between. The CDR3 extends over 13 amino acids. The CDR3: CASSFGGPDTQYF. Written as DNA, the CDR3 is TGTGCCAGCAGCTTTGGGGGACCAGATACGCAGTATTTT.

This clonotype was observed at least ten times. In DNA form, the CDR3 reads TGTGCCAGCAGCTGGAACCTAGCGTTCGAGCAGTACTTC. Amino acids: CASSWNLAFEQYF. The chain employs TRBV7-2 and TRBJ2-7, with a possible D match to TRBD2 (6 bases). The CDR3 length is 13 residues. Trimming cost V 4 bases and J 6 bases, with 13 bases left between them. Germline V gene data show CDR1 as SGHTA and CDR2 as FQGNSA.

The chain has TRBV29-1 and TRBJ2-7; perhaps TRBD2 as D (6 bases). This CDR3 spans 12 amino acids. Between the trimmed V and J ends, which lost 7 bases and 2 bases, there was a span of 12 bases. Germline V CDR1 and CDR2: SQVTM, ANQGSEA. The CDR3 DNA reads TGCAGCGCAACGGGAGAGACCTACGAGCAGTACTTC. Translation gives CSATGETYEQYF.

Details on this clonotype: With a much larger clone just one base away, this may be a read error. The V gene is TRBV12-3 or TRBV12-4, the J gene TRBJ1-6; TRBD1 aligns across 7 bases. The CDR3 runs 15 residues. The CDR3 here is CTSRASTGFNSPLHF. As DNA, the CDR3 is TGTACCAGCAGGGCCTCGACAGGGTTTAATTCACCCCTCCACTTT.

There are many counts of this clonotype. The rearrangement uses TRBV15 and TRBJ2-1; 8 bases are a match to TRBD2. The ends lost 0 bases at V and 4 bases at J; junction bases unmatched: 11. The V gene's germline CDR1 is LNHNV and CDR2 YYDKDF (reference sequence). The CDR3 runs 18 residues. For the CDR3, the DNA is TGTGCCACCAGCAGAGATCGGGTGGGGCGGGGGGTGTACAATGAGCAGTTCTTC. This sequence encodes CATSRDRVGRGVYNEQFF.

This clonotype was seen repeatedly, ten times or more. This sequence joins TRBV10-3 and TRBJ2-7; no definite D call. V shed 6 bases and J shed 4 bases, with 7 bases lying between them. Germline-derived CDR1 and CDR2 are ENHRY and SYGVKD. This CDR3 spans 11 amino acids. The CDR3 nucleotides read TGTGCCATCAGCGCACAGTACGAGCAGTACTTC. Protein: CAISAQYEQYF.

This clonotype was counted many times. J is TRBJ2-7 and V is TRBV6-2 or TRBV6-3; 9 nucleotides line up with TRBD1. The CDR3 is 13 amino acids. V shed 9 bases, J shed 4 bases, and the junction held 7 bases outside the gene matches. Germline CDR1 and CDR2: MNHEY and SVGEGT. For the CDR3, the DNA is TGTGCCAGTTCCGGGACAGGGCCTTACGAGCAGTACTTC. The encoded protein is CASSGTGPYEQYF.

Ten or more counts support this clonotype. The V call is TRBV6-1, the J call TRBJ2-7; 8 bases map to TRBD2. Germline V lookup: CDR1 MNHNS, CDR2 SASEGT. The CDR3 contains 14 residues. Trimming took 6 bases from V and 4 from J; bases not matched to a gene: 8. The CDR3 DNA reads as TGTGCCAGCAGAGGCGGCCAGCGGGAGTACGAGCAGTACTTC. It encodes CASRGGQREYEQYF.

The sample holds many counts of this clonotype. The rearrangement uses TRBV6-1 and TRBJ1-1; a weak D match, TRBD1 (6 bases). This CDR3 has 15 amino acids. CDR1 and CDR2 from the germline V gene are MNHNS and SASEGT. With 4 bases removed from V and 1 base from J, the gap between germline ends came to 13 bases. This chain's CDR3 is CASSGTGWKNTEAFF. DNA for the CDR3: TGTGCCAGCAGTGGAACAGGGTGGAAGAACACTGAAGCTTTCTTT.

This clonotype was seen a handful of times. The chain combines TRBV7-9 with TRBJ1-1; no firm D call. The CDR3 is made up of 13 amino acids. CDR1 and CDR2 from the germline V gene are SEHNR and FQNEAQ (reference sequence). Trimming pared 5 bases from V and 5 bases from J, leaving 12 bases between. CDR3: CASSLESRTEAFF. DNA for the CDR3: TGTGCCAGCAGCCTGGAAAGTCGGACTGAAGCTTTCTTT. The complete variable domain, with remaining parts taken from reference TRBV7-9 and TRBJ1-1, reads DTGVSQNPRHKITKRGQNVTFRCDPISEHNRLYWYRQTLGQGPEFLTYFQNEAQLEKSRLLSDRFSAERPKGSFSTLEIQRTEQGDSAMYLCASSLESRTEAFFGQGTRLTVV.

This clonotype occurred many times. This chain connects TRBV12-3 or TRBV12-4 to TRBJ2-1; the match to TRBD2 covers 8 bases. The CDR3 consists of 17 residues. Trimming at V came to 5 bases and at J to 5 bases, leaving 14 bases not matched to a gene. The CDR3 coding sequence is TGTGCCAGCAGTAGCAGAATAAGCGGGAGTTCAGACAATGAGCAGTTCTTC. This gives the protein CASSSRISGSSDNEQFF.

This clonotype has at least ten counts. The chain joins TRBV24-1 to TRBJ2-3; no reliable D call. The germline gives CDR1 KGHDR, CDR2 SFDVKD. With 5 bases removed from V and 10 bases from J, the gap between germline ends came to 15 bases. This CDR3 contains 13 residues. CDR3 residues: CATSGPPSPAQYF. The CDR3 DNA follows: TGTGCCACCAGTGGTCCACCCAGCCCCGCGCAGTATTTT.

The chain recombines TRBV20-1 with TRBJ2-7; D might be TRBD1 (6 bases). Trimming removed 4 bases at V and 3 bases at J, with 37 bases between. This CDR3 is built from 21 residues. Germline V gives CDR1 DFQATT, CDR2 SNEGSKA (reference sequence). The CDR3 sequence: CSATTAQQGARTFLRNYEQYF. The DNA for the CDR3 is TGCAGTGCTACTACGGCGCAACAGGGAGCGCGGACATTCCTAAGGAACTACGAGCAGTACTTC.

At least ten counts were recorded for this clonotype. This chain joins TRBV15 and TRBJ1-2; 7 bases line up with TRBD1. This CDR3 has 16 residues. V lost 0 bases to trimming and J lost 3 bases; unmatched junction nucleotides: 7. Germline CDR1 LNHNV, CDR2 YYDKDF (reference sequence). The CDR3 loop reads CATSRDHRGTDYGYTF. The DNA of the CDR3 is TGTGCCACCAGCAGAGATCACCGCGGGACAGACTATGGCTACACCTTC.

This clonotype has ten or more counts. The rearrangement joins TRBV6-6 to TRBJ1-2; unclear D gene. The V gene's germline CDR1 is MNHNY and CDR2 SVGAGI (reference sequence). V lost 2 bases to trimming and J lost 8 bases, with 12 bases between them. The CDR3 contains 13 residues. The CDR3 here is CASSYGRQGGYTF. The DNA for the CDR3 is TGTGCCAGCAGTTACGGCCGCCAAGGAGGCTACACCTTC.

This clonotype has only a few counts. The chain carries TRBV30 and TRBJ2-4; D gene unclear. Germline V gives CDR1 GTSNPN, CDR2 SVGIG (reference sequence). The CDR3 totals 16 residues. Trimming shortened V by 0 bases and J by 2 bases, and 14 bases separated the two germline ends. The CDR3 bases are TGTGCCTGGAGTGTACCCCAGGCTGTGACCAAAAACATTCAGTACTTC. Translating it yields CAWSVPQAVTKNIQYF. Based on the CDR3 plus reference TRBV30 and TRBJ2-4, the full variable domain is SQTIHQWPATLVQPVGSPLSLECTVEGTSNPNLYWYRQAAGRGLQLLFYSVGIGQISSEVPQNLSASRPQDRQFILSSKKLLLSDSGFYLCAWSVPQAVTKNIQYFGAGTRLSVL.